The table lists the clone carrying this T cell receptor (beta chain) with a few counts. This sample is part of a study of spatial heterogeneity in lung cancer. Germline CDR1 DFQATT, CDR2 SNEGSKA (reference sequence). V lost 1 base to trimming and J lost 4 bases, with 5 bases between them. The length of the CDR3 is 11 residues. Stated time point: sample taken at primary tumor resection. Tumor, nontumor lung or frozen PBMC supplied whole RNA, sequenced without sorting. A unique molecular identifier was carried by every single TCR cDNA molecule. TCRdb re-called the 5' RACE reads through MiXCR, storing one row per CDR3 protein. The data hold over 50,000 distinct CDR3 sequences, with roughly 6.4% observed a single time.

Here the sequenced sample was PBMCs, taken at surgery. The sequence derives from a female donor with early-stage non-small cell lung cancer. J is TRBJ2-7 and V is TRBV20-1; D gene unclear. The CDR3 here is CSARAQYEQYF. CDR3 DNA sequence: TGCAGTGCTAGAGCTCAATACGAGCAGTACTTC.